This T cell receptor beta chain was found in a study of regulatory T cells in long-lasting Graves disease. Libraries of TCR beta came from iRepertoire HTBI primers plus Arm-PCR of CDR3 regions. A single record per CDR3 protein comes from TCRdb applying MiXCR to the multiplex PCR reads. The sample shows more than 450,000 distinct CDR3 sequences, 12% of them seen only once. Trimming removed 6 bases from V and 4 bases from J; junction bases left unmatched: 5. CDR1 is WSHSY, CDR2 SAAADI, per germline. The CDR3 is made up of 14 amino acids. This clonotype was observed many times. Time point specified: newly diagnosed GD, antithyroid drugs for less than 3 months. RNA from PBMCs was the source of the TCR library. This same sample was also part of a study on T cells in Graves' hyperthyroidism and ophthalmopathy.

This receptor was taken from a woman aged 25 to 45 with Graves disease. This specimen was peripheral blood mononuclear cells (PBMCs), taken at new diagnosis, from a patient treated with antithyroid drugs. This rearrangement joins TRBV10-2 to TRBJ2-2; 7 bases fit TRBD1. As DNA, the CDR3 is TGCGCCAGCAGCTCGACAGGGATCACCGGGGAGCTGTTTTTT. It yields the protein CASSSTGITGELFF.